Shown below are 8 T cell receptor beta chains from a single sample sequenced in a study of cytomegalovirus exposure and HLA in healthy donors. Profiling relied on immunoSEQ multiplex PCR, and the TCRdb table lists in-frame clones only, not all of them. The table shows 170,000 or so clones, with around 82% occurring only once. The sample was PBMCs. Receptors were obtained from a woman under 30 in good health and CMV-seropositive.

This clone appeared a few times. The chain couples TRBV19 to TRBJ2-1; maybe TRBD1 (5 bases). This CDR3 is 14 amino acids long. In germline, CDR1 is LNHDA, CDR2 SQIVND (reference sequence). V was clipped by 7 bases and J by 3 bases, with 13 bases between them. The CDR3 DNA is TGTGCCAGTAACGGCGCAGGGCTCTACAATGAGCAGTTCTTC. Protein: CASNGAGLYNEQFF.

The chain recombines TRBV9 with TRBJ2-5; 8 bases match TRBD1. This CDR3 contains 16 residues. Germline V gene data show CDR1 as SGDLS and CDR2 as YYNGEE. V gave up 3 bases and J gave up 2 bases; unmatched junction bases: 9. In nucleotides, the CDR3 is TGTGCCAGCAGCGGCCGTCTTGGACAGGGTCAAGAGACCCAGTACTTC. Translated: CASSGRLGQGQETQYF.

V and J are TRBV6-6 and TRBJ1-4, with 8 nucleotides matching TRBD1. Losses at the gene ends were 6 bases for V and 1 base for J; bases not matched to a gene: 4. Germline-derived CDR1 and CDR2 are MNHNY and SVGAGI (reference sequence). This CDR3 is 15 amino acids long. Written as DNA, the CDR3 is TGTGCCAGCAGCATCACAGGGGGAACTAATGAAAAACTGTTTTTT. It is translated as CASSITGGTNEKLFF.

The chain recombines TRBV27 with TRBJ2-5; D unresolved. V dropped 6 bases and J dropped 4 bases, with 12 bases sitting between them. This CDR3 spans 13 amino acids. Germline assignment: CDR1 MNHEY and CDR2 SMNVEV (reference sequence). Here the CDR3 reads CASSPTPGETQYF. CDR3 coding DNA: TGTGCCAGCAGCCCAACCCCGGGAGAGACCCAGTACTTC.

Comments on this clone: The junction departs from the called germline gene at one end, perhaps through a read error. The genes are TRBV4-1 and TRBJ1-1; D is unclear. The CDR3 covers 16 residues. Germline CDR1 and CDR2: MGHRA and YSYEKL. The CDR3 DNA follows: TGCGCCAGCAGTTACTCACTTGGAGGTACGAACGCTGAAGCTTTCTTT. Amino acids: CASSYSLGGTNAEAFF.

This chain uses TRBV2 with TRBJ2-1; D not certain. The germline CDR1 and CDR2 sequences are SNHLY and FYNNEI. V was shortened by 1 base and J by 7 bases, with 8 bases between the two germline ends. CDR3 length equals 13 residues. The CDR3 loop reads CASSEGPPNEQFF. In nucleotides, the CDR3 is TGTGCCAGCAGTGAAGGTCCCCCTAATGAGCAGTTCTTC.

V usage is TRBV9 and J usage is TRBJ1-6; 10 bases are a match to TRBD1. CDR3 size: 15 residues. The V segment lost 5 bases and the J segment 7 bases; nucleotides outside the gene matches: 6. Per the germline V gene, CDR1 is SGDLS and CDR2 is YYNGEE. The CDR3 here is CASRDRGRSNSPLHF. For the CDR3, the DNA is TGTGCCAGCAGAGACAGGGGGCGTTCAAATTCACCCCTCCACTTT.

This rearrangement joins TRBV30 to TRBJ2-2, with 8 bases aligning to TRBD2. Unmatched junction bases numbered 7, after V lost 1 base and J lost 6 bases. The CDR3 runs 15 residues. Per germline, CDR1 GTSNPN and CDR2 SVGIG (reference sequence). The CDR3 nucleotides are TGTGCCTGGAGTGCGTCGGTAGCGGGGCCCGGGGAGCTGTTTTTT. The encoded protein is CAWSASVAGPGELFF.